A selection of T cell receptor beta chains follows, all from one sample in a study of CD8 T cells in ankylosing spondylitis. MiXCR, applied by TCRdb to the 5' RACE reads, yields one record per CDR3 protein. In the table there are some 800,000 distinct CDR3 sequences, approximately 12% of which are singletons. The sequenced sample was blood, either unsorted or a sorted T cell fraction (not recorded which). The receptors here all came from a male donor with ankylosing spondylitis. Each CDR3 is given with its conserved first and last residue. D genes are given only for firm matches. Some rows have no size entry. The others give once, few or many, or a class for an expanded clone.

15	few	TRBV18	TRBD2	TRBJ2-1	TGTGCCAGCTCACCGGGATCAGCGGGAGACAATGAGCAGTTCTTC	CASSPGSAGDNEQFF
12	few	TRBV20-1	NA	TRBJ2-3	TGCAGTGCCGGACCCGGGGGAGATACGCAGTATTTT	CSAGPGGDTQYF
15	NA	TRBV7-2	NA	TRBJ2-1	TGTGCCAGCAGCCTGGAGGGGTTCTCCTACAATGAGCAGTTCTTC	CASSLEGFSYNEQFF
19	NA	TRBV6-5	NA	TRBJ2-1	TGTGCCAGCAGTTACAACGGCAGAGGTCGTTCGGGCTCGTACGGTGAGCAGTTCTTC	CASSYNGRGRSGSYGEQFF
15	few	TRBV28	TRBD1	TRBJ2-7	TGTGCCAGCAGTCAAACCGGGACAGTGTCCTACGAGCAGTACTTC	CASSQTGTVSYEQYF
15	many	TRBV5-1	TRBD2	TRBJ2-3	TGCGCCAGCAGCTTGCAAGGACTAGACCGAGATACGCAGTATTTT	CASSLQGLDRDTQYF
11	many	TRBV12-3/TRBV12-4	NA	TRBJ1-2	TGTGCCAGCAGTCGGGACTCTGGCTACACCTTC	CASSRDSGYTF
16	few	TRBV6-1	TRBD2	TRBJ2-3	TGTGCCAGCAGCACCCGACTAGCGGGAGGTCCGGCTACGCAGTATTTT	CASSTRLAGGPATQYF
14	NA	TRBV3-1	TRBD1	TRBJ1-2	TGTGCCAGCAGCCGATATGAGACAGGGGAAGGCTACACCTTC	CASSRYETGEGYTF
15	many	TRBV29-1	NA	TRBJ2-1	TGCAGCGTTCCGGAGGGGGGAGCTAGCTACAATGAGCAGTTCTTC	CSVPEGGASYNEQFF
17	NA	TRBV10-3	TRBD1	TRBJ2-5	TGTGCCATCAGTGAGCCCCGGACAGGGTCGTTGGAGGAGACCCAGTACTTC	CAISEPRTGSLEETQYF
11	NA	TRBV7-2	NA	TRBJ2-7	TGTGCCAGCAGCGAAAGGGGGGAGCAGTACTTC	CASSERGEQYF
17	NA	TRBV6-1	TRBD1	TRBJ1-5	TGTGCCAGCAGCCCGGACAGGGGGGTGTATAGCAATCAGCCCCAGCATTTT	CASSPDRGVYSNQPQHF
15	many	TRBV29-1	NA	TRBJ2-1	TGCAGCGTTGAAGATACCGGGGAGGCCTACAATGAGCAGTTCTTC	CSVEDTGEAYNEQFF
14	few	TRBV20-1	NA	TRBJ2-7	TGCAGTGCTAGTTCGGCGGGGGCTGGTTACGAGCAGTACTTC	CSASSAGAGYEQYF
16	NA	TRBV4-2	TRBD2	TRBJ2-5	TGTGCCAGCAGCCAAGATCCAGCGGGGGGTGGTGAGACCCAGTACTTC	CASSQDPAGGGETQYF
14	NA	TRBV27	NA	TRBJ1-2	TGTGCCAGCAGCACGAGCAGGGGCAGCTATGGCTACACCTTC	CASSTSRGSYGYTF
17	NA	TRBV20-1	NA	TRBJ2-1	TGCAGTGCTAGAGATCCTTCCCCCGCTGCTCCTAGTTATGAGCAGTTCTTC	CSARDPSPAAPSYEQFF
13	NA	TRBV9	NA	TRBJ2-3	TGTGCCAGCAGCTTTCTTCGAGGCGATACGCAGTATTTT	CASSFLRGDTQYF
11	many	TRBV9	NA	TRBJ2-1	TGTGCCAGCAGCGTATCGGGTGAGCAGTTCTTC	CASSVSGEQFF
16	few	TRBV28	TRBD2	TRBJ2-1	TGTGCCAGCAGTCCCCCAGTAGGGAGGGCCGGGGATGAGCAGTTCTTC	CASSPPVGRAGDEQFF
15	many	TRBV27	TRBD2	TRBJ2-1	TGTGCCAGCAGTCGCCCTCTAGCGGGAAGGAATGAGCAGTTCTTC	CASSRPLAGRNEQFF
12	NA	TRBV12-3/TRBV12-4	TRBD1	TRBJ1-2	TGTGCCAGCACGAGGACAGGGGCTGGCTACACCTTC	CASTRTGAGYTF
14	many	TRBV28	TRBD1	TRBJ2-1	TGTGCCACCCTAACGGGACAGCCAGGCAATGAGCAGTTCTTC	CATLTGQPGNEQFF
16	NA	TRBV4-3	NA	TRBJ2-7	TGCGCCAGCAGCCGGGGCACGATAGCGGCCTCCTACGAGCAGTACTTC	CASSRGTIAASYEQYF
15	NA	TRBV5-1	TRBD2	TRBJ2-1	TGCGCCAGCAGCTTGGTCGGGACTAGCTTCAATGAGCAGTTCTTC	CASSLVGTSFNEQFF
14	few	TRBV29-1	NA	TRBJ2-7	TGCAGCGTTCGGTCTGATACAGGGTCCTACGAGCAGTACTTC	CSVRSDTGSYEQYF
13	NA	TRBV10-1	NA	TRBJ2-5	TGCGCCAGCAGTGGAGAAGTAGAAGAGACCCAGTACTTC	CASSGEVEETQYF
15	NA	TRBV24-1	TRBD1	TRBJ2-3	TGTGCCACCAGTGCCGGGACAGGGGTTTCAGATACGCAGTATTTT	CATSAGTGVSDTQYF
14	NA	TRBV25-1	NA	TRBJ2-7	TGTGCCAGCAGTGAATGGAGAGGGCAGTACGAGCAGTACTTC	CASSEWRGQYEQYF
14	many	TRBV29-1	TRBD2	TRBJ2-1	TGCAGCGTTGAACGTCTAGCGGGGAGCAATGAGCAGTTCTTC	CSVERLAGSNEQFF
14	many	TRBV7-2	TRBD1	TRBJ2-7	TGTGCCAGCAGCACCGGGACAGGACTCTACGAGCAGTACTTC	CASSTGTGLYEQYF
16	many	TRBV29-1	TRBD2	TRBJ2-3	TGCAGCGTTGGGGGGCCGACTAGCGGAGGCACAGATACGCAGTATTTT	CSVGGPTSGGTDTQYF